This T cell receptor beta chain was documented in a study of Ad26.COV2.S vaccination and SARS-CoV-2 variants. Study observations and caveats: There was a possibility that the TCR breadth and depth analyses underestimated total T cell responses. Non-spike TCR breadth showed similarity between vaccine and placebo recipients. Breadth, reportedly substantial, characterized the spike-specific CD8+ and CD4+ T cell responses after vaccination.

Profiled with immunoSEQ multiplex PCR; TCRdb holds only in-frame clones, not every one. Among hundreds of thousands of clones listed, roughly 90% were seen once. Remarks on this clone: The antigen remains unidentified.

V was cut by 4 bases and J by 7 bases, with 14 bases left in between. CDR3 length: 13 amino acids. Germline V gene data show CDR1 as SGHTS and CDR2 as YDEGEE. Stated treatment: some 20 received Ad26.COV2.S at low or high dose, single or two shots; 5 received placebo; per-sample allocation not given. Vaccine and placebo recipients were sampled on day 63 after the first injection. The specimen was peripheral blood, collected in a trial of Ad26.COV2.S vaccine versus placebo. The V call is TRBV5-8, the J call TRBJ1-2, with unresolved D. The receptor comes from a person aged 18-65 years who received the Ad26.COV2.S COVID-19 vaccine or a placebo. For the CDR3, the DNA is TGTGCCAGCAGCCTGGTTGAGAGGTCTGGCTACACCTTC. Translating gives CASSLVERSGYTF. Full variable domain (rest looked up from reference TRBV5-8 and TRBJ1-2): EAGVTQSPTHLIKTRGQQATLRCSPISGHTSVYWYQQALGLGLQFLLWYDEGEERNRGNFPPRFSGRQFPNYSSELNVNALELEDSALYLCASSLVERSGYTFGSGTRLTVV.